The 3 T cell receptor beta chains below were found in one sample sequenced in a study of identical twins. MiXCR, applied by TCRdb to the 5' RACE reads, yields one record per CDR3 protein. The table lists 450,000 to 650,000 distinct CDR3 sequences, around 15% of them singletons, with 0.44% in the top ten. The same data also went into a second study, on yellow fever vaccine responses in identical twins.

Material for sequencing was CD4+ T cells sorted from blood. Every receptor here comes from a woman aged 18-29 years in good health.

Only a few counts were recorded for this clonotype. V is TRBV12-3 or TRBV12-4 and J is TRBJ2-2, with 7 positions matching TRBD1. CDR3 size: 15 residues. The V and J ends lost 6 bases and 3 bases, in that order; junction bases with no gene match: 7. The CDR3 sequence: CASSLAQGYTGELFF. The CDR3 nucleotides are TGTGCCAGCAGCCTAGCACAGGGGTACACCGGGGAGCTGTTTTTT.

The J gene is TRBJ2-7, the V gene TRBV12-5, with a weak D call TRBD1 (6 bases). Deletions cut 8 bases from V and 7 bases from J, with 18 bases between. This CDR3 is built from 13 residues. The germline gives CDR1 LGHNT, CDR2 FRNRAP. The DNA of the CDR3 is TGTGCTAGTACCAGGGGTCATTTGGGTGAGCAGTACTTC. Translated: CASTRGHLGEQYF.

The V call is TRBV27, the J call TRBJ2-3, with TRBD2 matching 8 bases. Trimming removed 5 bases from V and 2 bases from J; junction bases left unmatched: 12. The germline V gene encodes CDR1 MNHEY and CDR2 SMNVEV (reference sequence). The CDR3 extends over 17 amino acids. CDR3 region: CASSPRGAGATTDTQYF. The CDR3 coding sequence is TGTGCCAGCAGTCCCAGGGGAGCGGGGGCCACCACAGATACGCAGTATTTT.